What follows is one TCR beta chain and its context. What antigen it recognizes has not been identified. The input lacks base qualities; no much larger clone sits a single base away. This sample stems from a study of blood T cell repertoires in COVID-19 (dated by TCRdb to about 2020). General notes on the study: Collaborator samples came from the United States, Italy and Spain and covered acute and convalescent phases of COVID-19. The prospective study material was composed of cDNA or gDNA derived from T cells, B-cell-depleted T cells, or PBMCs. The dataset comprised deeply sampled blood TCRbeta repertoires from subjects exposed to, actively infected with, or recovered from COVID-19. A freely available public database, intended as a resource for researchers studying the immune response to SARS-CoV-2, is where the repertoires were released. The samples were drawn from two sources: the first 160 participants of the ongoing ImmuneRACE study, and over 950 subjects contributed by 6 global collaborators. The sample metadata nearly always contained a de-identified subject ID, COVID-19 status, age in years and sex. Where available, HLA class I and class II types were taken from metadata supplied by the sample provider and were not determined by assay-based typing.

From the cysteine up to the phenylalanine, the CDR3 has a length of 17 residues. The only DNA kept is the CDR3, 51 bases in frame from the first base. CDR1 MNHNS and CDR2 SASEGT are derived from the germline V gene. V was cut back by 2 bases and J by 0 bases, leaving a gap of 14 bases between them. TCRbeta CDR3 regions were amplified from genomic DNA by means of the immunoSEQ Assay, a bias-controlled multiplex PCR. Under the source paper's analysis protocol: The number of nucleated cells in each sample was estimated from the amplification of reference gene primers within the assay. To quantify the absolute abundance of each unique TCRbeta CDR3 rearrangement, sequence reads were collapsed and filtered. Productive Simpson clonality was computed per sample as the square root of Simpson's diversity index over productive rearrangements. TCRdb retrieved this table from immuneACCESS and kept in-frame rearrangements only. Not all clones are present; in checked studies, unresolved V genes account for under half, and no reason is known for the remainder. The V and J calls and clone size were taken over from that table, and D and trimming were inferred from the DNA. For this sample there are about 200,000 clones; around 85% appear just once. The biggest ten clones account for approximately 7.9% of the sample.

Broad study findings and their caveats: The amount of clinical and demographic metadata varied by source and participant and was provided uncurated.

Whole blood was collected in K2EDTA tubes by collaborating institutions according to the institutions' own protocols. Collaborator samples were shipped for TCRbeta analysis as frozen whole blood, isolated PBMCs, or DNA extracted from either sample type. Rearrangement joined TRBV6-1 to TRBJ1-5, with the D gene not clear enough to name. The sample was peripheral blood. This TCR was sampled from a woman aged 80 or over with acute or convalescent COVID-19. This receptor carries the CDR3 CASSESPRLNSNQPQHF. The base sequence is TGTGCCAGCAGTGAATCTCCCCGACTGAATAGCAATCAGCCCCAGCATTTT.